Sequencing of this T cell receptor beta chain was carried out in a study of T-cell memory formation after mild COVID-19 (dated by TCRdb to 2020 to 2023). The study in broad terms: TCR sequence clusters from the two donors were largely donor specific. The cohort was made up of two young adult volunteers, one female and one male, who were previously healthy. Longitudinal TCRalpha and TCRbeta repertoire sequencing tracked T-cell clones expanding and contracting after mild COVID-19 in a couple of donors.

The germline V gene yields SNHLY for CDR1 and FYNNEI for CDR2. The germline V and J ends show losses of 6 bases and 5 bases respectively, and no gene match explains 17 bases of the junction. The CDR3, from cysteine to phenylalanine, totals 17 residues. This entry keeps only the CDR3 DNA: 51 bases, framed from base 1. Many counts were recorded for this clonotype. It lacks a known antigen. Base-call qualities are not available, and no considerably larger clone is one nucleotide away. Ficoll-Paque density gradient centrifugation was used to isolate PBMCs. Broad study findings and their caveats: Only a couple of mild cases were covered by the study, and larger cohorts that include severe cases with pre-infection samples were considered necessary. Balanced CD4/CD8 phenotypes were observed for clones contracting from day 15 to 85, whereas a bias towards CD4+ was observed for a second wave of clones expanding from day 15 to 37. The detection of some responding clones in pre-infection memory suggests that pre-existing cross-reactive memory T cells joined the SARS-CoV-2 response. SARS-CoV-2 specificity of the second-wave clones peaking on day 37 was not confirmed. Contracting CD4+ clones turned up mainly in the CM and EM memory subsets, whereas EMRA was where CD8+ clones were enriched.

Sequencing relied on an Illumina NovaSeq 6000. TCRalpha and TCRbeta cDNA libraries were constructed by 5'RACE with constant-segment primers, with sample barcodes and unique molecular identifiers being introduced. RNA was extracted from every sample with Trizol reagent. Library amplification was performed in two PCR steps, and a second sample barcode and Illumina TruSeq adapters were introduced in the second step. Sequencing of the libraries was done on an Illumina NovaSeq, producing 2 x 150 bp paired-end reads. The original pipeline was this. The reads were demultiplexed and collapsed into UMI-guided consensus sequences using migec v1.2.7. Using mixcr v2.1.11, the UMI consensuses were aligned to TRA and TRB V and J templates and assembled into clonotypes. A clonotype was counted as expanded or contracted only when both edgeR and NoisET called the clonotype significant, with the noise models trained on biological replicates. For edgeR calls, the thresholds were a false discovery rate-adjusted p below 0.01 and a log2 fold-change of 1. As an exploratory analysis of dynamics, max-normalized trajectories of the 1000 most abundant clonotypes were examined with PCA combined with hierarchical clustering. The CD4 or CD8 phenotype of responding clones was assigned using the separately sequenced CD4+ and CD8+ repertoires. The public reads were run again by TCRdb, first through fastp at Q25 and then through MiXCR, and only productive beta chains were kept. Rows matching on CDR3 protein sequence are summarized as one entry with the most common DNA and genes. TCRdb's processing, not the authors' own work, is the source of the V and J calls. The sample profile shows approximately 150,000 distinct CDR3 sequences; 6% to 7% of them were found once. The ten top clones hold about 1.9% of the sample.

The receptor's source is an adult woman who had mild COVID-19 (a few samples of this study predate the infection). The sample titles of this study are shuffled in the database, so cell type and time point are left out; the donor was told from shared clones. This chain joins TRBV2 to TRBJ2-7; 9 bases in between match TRBD1. Source material: PBMCs or a T cell subset sorted from them (not recorded which). For the CDR3, the sequence is CASSRRLSGQGTDEQYF. The DNA sequence follows: TGTGCCAGCAGCCGGAGGCTATCGGGACAGGGAACAGACGAGCAGTACTTC.